The T cell receptor (beta chain) described here comes from a study of T cells in Graves' hyperthyroidism and ophthalmopathy. Study-wide results and caveats: Onset of ophthalmopathy came a median 6.5 months after the model predicted it.

With V trimmed by 7 bases and J by 5 bases, 3 bases remained unmatched. The CDR3 totals 13 residues. Amplified regions were TCR beta CDR3 sequences from RNA transcripts. TCR CDR3 regions were first amplified by RT-PCR with HTBI primers. TCRdb independently ran MiXCR on the multiplex PCR reads; one entry per CDR3 protein. This repertoire shows a few hundred thousand distinct CDR3 sequences, approximately 20% found once; its top ten account for around 65%. Of note for this clonotype: Its antigen remains unidentified.

Uncontrolled infection, other autoimmune disease, pregnancy or lactation led to exclusion. The source is a man aged 25-40 years with Graves' ophthalmopathy. The sequenced sample consisted of blood. The V gene is TRBV12-3 or TRBV12-4, the J gene TRBJ2-5; 11 bases map to TRBD2. The CDR3 is CASTGTSGETQYF. The DNA of the CDR3 is TGTGCCAGCACCGGGACTAGCGGCGAGACCCAGTACTTC.